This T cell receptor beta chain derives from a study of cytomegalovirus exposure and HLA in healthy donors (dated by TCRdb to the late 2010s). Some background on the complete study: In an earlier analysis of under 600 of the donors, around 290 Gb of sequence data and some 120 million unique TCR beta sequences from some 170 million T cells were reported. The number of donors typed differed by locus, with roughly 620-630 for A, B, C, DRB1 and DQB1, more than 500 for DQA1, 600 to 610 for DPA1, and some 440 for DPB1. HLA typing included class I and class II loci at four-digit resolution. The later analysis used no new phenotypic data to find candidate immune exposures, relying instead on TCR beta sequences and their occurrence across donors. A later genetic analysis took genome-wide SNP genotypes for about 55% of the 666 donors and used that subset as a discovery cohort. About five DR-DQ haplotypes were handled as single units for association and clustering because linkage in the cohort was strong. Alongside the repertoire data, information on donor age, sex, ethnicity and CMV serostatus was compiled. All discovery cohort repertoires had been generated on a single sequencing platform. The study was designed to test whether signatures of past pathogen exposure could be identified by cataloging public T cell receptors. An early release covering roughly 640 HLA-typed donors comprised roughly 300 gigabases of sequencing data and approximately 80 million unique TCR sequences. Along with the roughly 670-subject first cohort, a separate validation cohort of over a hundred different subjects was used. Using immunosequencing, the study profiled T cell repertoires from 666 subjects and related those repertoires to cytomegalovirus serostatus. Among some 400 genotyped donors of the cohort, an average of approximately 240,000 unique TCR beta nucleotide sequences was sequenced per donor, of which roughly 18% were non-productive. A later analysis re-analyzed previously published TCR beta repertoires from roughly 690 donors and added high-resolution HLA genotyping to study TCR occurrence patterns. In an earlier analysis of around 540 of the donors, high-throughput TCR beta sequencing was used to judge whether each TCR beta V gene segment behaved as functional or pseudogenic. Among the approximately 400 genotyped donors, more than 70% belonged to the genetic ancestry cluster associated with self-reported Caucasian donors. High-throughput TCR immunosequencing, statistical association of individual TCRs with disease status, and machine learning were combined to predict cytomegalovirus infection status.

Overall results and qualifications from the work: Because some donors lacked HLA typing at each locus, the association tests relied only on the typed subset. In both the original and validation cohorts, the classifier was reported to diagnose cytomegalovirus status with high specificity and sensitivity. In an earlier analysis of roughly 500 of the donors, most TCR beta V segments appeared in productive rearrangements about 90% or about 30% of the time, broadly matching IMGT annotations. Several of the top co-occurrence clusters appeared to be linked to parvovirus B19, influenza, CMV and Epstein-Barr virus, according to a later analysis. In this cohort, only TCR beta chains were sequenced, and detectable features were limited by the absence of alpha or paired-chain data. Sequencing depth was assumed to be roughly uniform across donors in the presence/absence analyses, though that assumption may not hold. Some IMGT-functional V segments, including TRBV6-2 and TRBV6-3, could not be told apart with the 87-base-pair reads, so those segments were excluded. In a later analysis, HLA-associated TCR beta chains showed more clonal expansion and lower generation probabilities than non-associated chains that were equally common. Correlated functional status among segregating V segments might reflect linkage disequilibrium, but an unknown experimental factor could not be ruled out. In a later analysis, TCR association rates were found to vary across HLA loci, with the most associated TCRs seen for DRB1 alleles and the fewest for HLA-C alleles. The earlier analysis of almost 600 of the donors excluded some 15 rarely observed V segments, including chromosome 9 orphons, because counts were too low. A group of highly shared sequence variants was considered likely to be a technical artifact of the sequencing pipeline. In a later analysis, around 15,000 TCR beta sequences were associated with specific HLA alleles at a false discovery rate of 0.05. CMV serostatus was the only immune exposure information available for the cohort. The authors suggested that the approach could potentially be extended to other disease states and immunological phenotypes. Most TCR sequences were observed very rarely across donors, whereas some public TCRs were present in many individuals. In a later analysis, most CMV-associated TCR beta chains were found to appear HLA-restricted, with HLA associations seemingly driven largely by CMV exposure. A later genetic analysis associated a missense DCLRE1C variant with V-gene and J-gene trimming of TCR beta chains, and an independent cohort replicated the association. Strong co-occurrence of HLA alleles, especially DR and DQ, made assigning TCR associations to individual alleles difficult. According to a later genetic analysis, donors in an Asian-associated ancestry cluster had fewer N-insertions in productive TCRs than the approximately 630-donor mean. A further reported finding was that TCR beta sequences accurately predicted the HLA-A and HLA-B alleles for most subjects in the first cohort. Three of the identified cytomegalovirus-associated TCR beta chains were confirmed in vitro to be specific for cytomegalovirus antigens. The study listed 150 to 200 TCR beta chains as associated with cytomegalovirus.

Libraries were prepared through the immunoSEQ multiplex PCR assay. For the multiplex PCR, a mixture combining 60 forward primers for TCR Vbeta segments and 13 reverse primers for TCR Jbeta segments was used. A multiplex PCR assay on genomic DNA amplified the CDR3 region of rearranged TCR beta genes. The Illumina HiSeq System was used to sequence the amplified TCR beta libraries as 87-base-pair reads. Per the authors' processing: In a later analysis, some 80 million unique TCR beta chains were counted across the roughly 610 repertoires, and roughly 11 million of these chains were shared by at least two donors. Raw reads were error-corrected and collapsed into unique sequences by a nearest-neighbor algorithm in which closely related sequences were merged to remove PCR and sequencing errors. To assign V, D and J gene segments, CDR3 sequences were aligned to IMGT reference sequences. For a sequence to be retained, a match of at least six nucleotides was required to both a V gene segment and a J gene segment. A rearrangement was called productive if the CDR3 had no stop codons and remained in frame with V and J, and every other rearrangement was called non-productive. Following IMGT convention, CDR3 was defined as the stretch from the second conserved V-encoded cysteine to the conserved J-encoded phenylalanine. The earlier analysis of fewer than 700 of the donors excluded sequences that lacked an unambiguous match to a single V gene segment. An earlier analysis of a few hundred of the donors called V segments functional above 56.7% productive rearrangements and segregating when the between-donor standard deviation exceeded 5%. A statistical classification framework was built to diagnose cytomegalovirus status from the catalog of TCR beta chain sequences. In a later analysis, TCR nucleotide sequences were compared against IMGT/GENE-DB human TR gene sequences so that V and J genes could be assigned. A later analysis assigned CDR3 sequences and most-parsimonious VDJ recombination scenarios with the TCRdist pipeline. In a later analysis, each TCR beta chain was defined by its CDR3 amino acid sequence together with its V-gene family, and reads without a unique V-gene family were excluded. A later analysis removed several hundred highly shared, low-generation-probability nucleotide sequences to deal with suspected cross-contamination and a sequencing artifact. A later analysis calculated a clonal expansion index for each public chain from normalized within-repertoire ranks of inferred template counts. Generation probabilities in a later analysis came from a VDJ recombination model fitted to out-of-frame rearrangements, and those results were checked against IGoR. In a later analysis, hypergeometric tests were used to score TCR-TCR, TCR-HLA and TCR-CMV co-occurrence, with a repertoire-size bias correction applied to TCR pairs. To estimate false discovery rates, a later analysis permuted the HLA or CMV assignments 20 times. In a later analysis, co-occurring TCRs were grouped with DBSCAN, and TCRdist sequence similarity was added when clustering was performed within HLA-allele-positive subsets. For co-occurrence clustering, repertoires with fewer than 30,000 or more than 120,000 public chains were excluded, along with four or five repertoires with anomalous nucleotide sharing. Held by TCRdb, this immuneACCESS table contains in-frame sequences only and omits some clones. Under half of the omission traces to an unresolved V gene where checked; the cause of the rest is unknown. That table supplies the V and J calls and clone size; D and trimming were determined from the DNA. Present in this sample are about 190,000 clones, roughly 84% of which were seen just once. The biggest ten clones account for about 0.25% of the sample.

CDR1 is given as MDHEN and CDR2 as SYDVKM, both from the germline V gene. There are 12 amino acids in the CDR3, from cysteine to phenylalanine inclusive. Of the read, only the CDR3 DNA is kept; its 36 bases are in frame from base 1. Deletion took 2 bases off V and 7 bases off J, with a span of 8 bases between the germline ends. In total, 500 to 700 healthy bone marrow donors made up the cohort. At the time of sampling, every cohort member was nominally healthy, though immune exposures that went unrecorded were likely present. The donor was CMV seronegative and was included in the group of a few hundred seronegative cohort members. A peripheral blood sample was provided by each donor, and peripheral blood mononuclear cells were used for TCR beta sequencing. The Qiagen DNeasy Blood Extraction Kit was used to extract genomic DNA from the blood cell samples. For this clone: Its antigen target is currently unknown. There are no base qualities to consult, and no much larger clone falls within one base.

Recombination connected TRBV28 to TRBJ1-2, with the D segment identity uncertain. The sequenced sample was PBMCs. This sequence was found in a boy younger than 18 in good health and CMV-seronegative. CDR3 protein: CASSLMEAGYTF. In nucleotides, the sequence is TGTGCCAGCAGTTTAATGGAGGCTGGCTACACCTTC.